The next 10 T cell receptor beta chains were all read from a single sample in a study of T cells in Graves' hyperthyroidism and ophthalmopathy. TCR beta CDR3 region amplification was performed from RNA transcripts. TCR CDR3 regions were first amplified by RT-PCR with HTBI primers. TCRdb re-analysed the multiplex PCR reads in MiXCR, keeping a single row per CDR3 protein. The table shows over 350,000 distinct CDR3 sequences, with 11% to 15% occurring only once. Sequenced: blood. All receptors come from a man aged 50 to 60 with Graves' ophthalmopathy.

The chain combines TRBV15 with TRBJ2-2; the D gene is possibly TRBD2 (7 bases). CDR1 is LNHNV, CDR2 YYDKDF, per germline (reference sequence). The CDR3 spans 16 residues. V was clipped by 5 bases and J by 7 bases, with 20 bases between them. The CDR3 bases are TGTGCCACCAGCCCCCGGTGGGGGGGGCAGGGCGGGGAGCTGTTTTTT. Its translation is CATSPRWGGQGGELFF.

This clonotype has more than one count but fewer than ten. The chain recombines TRBV19 with TRBJ1-3; D uncertain. The CDR3 extends over 15 amino acids. V gave up 5 bases and J gave up 3 bases, with 14 bases separating them. Germline CDR1 is LNHDA and CDR2 is SQIVND (reference sequence). The CDR3 coding sequence is TGTGCCAGTAGTGCCAGACGGAGAGGTGGAAACACCATATATTTT. Translating it yields CASSARRRGGNTIYF.

This clonotype was observed many times. The chain joins TRBV7-6 to TRBJ2-6; no firm D call. Germline V gene data show CDR1 as SGHVS and CDR2 as FNYEAQ. CDR3 length: 18 residues. Trimming left V 0 bases short and J 0 bases short, with 12 bases between. The DNA for the CDR3 is TGTGCCAGCAGCTTAGCCGAGACGACGAGCTCTGGGGCCAACGTCCTGACTTTC. This sequence encodes CASSLAETTSSGANVLTF.

This clonotype was seen ten or more times. This sequence joins TRBV20-1 and TRBJ2-7, with D perhaps being TRBD1 or TRBD2 (5 bases each). CDR1 is DFQATT and CDR2 is SNEGSKA in the germline V gene (reference sequence). Trimming removed 4 bases at V and 2 bases at J, with 9 bases between. The CDR3 spans 12 residues. The CDR3 DNA follows: TGCAGTGCTACAGGGAGACCCTACGAGCAGTACTTC. This encodes CSATGRPYEQYF.

This clonotype was seen repeatedly, ten times or more. The V gene is TRBV20-1, the J gene TRBJ2-3; possible D gene TRBD2, 5 bases. Germline lookup yields CDR1 DFQATT and CDR2 SNEGSKA (reference sequence). The CDR3 extends over 14 amino acids. Trimming removed 5 bases from V and 0 bases from J, with 12 bases in between. CDR3 loop: CSASRGVSTDTQYF. The DNA of the CDR3 is TGCAGTGCTTCACGGGGAGTCAGCACAGATACGCAGTATTTT.

This clonotype was recorded at least ten times. The chain uses TRBV5-1 and TRBJ2-7; 7 nucleotides match TRBD1. The CDR3 has 13 residues. Trimming at V came to 3 bases and at J to 2 bases, leaving 2 bases not matched to a gene. Germline lookup yields CDR1 SGHRS and CDR2 YFSETQ. This CDR3 is CASSWTGPYEQYF. The CDR3 nucleotides are TGCGCCAGCAGCTGGACAGGACCCTACGAGCAGTACTTC.

At least ten counts were recorded for this clonotype. This chain connects TRBV12-3 or TRBV12-4 to TRBJ1-1; D possibly corresponds to TRBD1 (6 bases). CDR3 length: 13 residues. V was trimmed by 6 bases and J by 6 bases, leaving 14 bases between them. As DNA, the CDR3 is TGTGCCAGCAGGATACAGGGTGCCTCTGAAGCTTTCTTT. Translating gives CASRIQGASEAFF.

This clonotype was picked up many times. The V and J genes are TRBV19 and TRBJ2-7; the D gene is possibly TRBD2 (6 bases). CDR3 length: 13 amino acids. Germline CDR1 and CDR2: LNHDA and SQIVND (reference sequence). With 3 bases removed from V and 4 bases from J, the gap between germline ends came to 10 bases. The CDR3 DNA is TGTGCCAGTAGTATCCGGGGAGGATACGAGCAGTACTTC. Residues: CASSIRGGYEQYF.

The chain uses TRBV6-1 and TRBJ1-1; D might be TRBD1 (6 bases). Deletions cut 6 bases from V and 4 bases from J, with 18 bases between. The germline V gene encodes CDR1 MNHNS and CDR2 SASEGT. The CDR3 sequence is 15 residues long. The CDR3 DNA reads TGTGCCAGCAGCGGAGGACCATCCAGGGGCACTGAAGCTTTCTTT. Amino acid sequence: CASSGGPSRGTEAFF.

This clonotype was detected once. The V call is TRBV25-1, the J call TRBJ2-7, with D possibly being TRBD2 (6 bases). Trimming shortened V by 3 bases and J by 3 bases, and 24 bases separated the two germline ends. The CDR3 consists of 18 residues. Germline V lookup: CDR1 MGHDK, CDR2 SYGVNS. The CDR3 loop reads CASSEPPDGRWIDYEQYF. For the CDR3, the DNA is TGTGCCAGCAGTGAGCCTCCGGACGGGAGATGGATTGACTACGAGCAGTACTTC.